This passage covers 4 T cell receptor beta chains from one sample sequenced in a study of cytomegalovirus exposure and HLA in healthy donors. PCR employed 60 Vbeta and 13 Jbeta primers. Sequenced by immunoSEQ multiplex PCR; TCRdb stores in-frame clones only, minus some. The sample contains over 200,000 clones, 65% to 75% of which appear only once. Material for sequencing was PBMCs. The receptors originated from a woman in her thirties in good health and CMV-seronegative.

This chain's CDR3 is CTSSQDRAYQETQYF. CDR3 sequence (DNA): TGCACCAGCAGCCAAGATAGAGCTTATCAAGAGACCCAGTACTTC. The chain is built from TRBV1 and TRBJ2-5; the listed D gene, TRBD2, was not tested against the DNA. TRBV1 is designated a pseudogene. There are 15 residues in the CDR3.

This sequence joins TRBV19 and TRBJ2-5, with D unclear. V was clipped by 3 bases and J by 2 bases, with 7 bases between them. The CDR3 sequence is 13 residues long. Germline V lookup: CDR1 LNHDA, CDR2 SQIVND (reference sequence). The CDR3 spells CASSIPPQETQYF. CDR3 nucleotides: TGTGCCAGTAGTATCCCCCCACAAGAGACCCAGTACTTC.

CDR3 sequence reads: CATARGNYGYTF. In DNA form, the CDR3 reads TGCGCCACCGCCAGAGGTAACTATGGCTACACCTTC. The chain couples TRBV5-1 to TRBJ1-2; D unclear. CDR1 is SGHRS, CDR2 YFSETQ, per germline. V shed 9 bases and J shed 1 base, with 10 bases lying between them. The CDR3 sequence is 12 residues long. The full variable domain, its missing parts supplied by reference TRBV5-1 and TRBJ1-2, is KAGVTQTPRYLIKTRGQQVTLSCSPISGHRSVSWYQQTPGQGLQFLFEYFSETQRNKGNFPGRFSGRQFSNSRSEMNVSTLELGDSALYLCATARGNYGYTFGSGTRLTVV.

This chain links TRBV30 with TRBJ1-5, with 9 bases that match TRBD1. Losses at the gene ends were 2 bases for V and 4 bases for J; bases not matched to a gene: 6. CDR1 is GTSNPN, CDR2 SVGIG, per germline (reference sequence). The CDR3 runs 15 residues. The CDR3 nucleotides read TGTGCCTGGAGTCTTTTCGGGACAGGGAATCAGCCCCAGCATTTT. The encoded protein is CAWSLFGTGNQPQHF.